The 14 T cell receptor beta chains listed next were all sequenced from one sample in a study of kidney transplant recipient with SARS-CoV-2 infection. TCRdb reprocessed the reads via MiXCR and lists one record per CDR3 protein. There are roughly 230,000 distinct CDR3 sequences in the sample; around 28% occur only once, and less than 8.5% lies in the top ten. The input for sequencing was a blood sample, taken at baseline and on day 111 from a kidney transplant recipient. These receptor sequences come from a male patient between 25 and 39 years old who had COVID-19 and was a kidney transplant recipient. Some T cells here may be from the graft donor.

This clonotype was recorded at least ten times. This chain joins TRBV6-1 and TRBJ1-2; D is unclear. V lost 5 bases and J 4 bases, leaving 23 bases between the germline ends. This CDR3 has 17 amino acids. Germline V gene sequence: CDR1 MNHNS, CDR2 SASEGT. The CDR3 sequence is CASSIGLSMRKTYGYTF. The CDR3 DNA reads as TGTGCCAGCAGTATTGGACTCTCTATGCGAAAGACCTATGGCTACACCTTC.

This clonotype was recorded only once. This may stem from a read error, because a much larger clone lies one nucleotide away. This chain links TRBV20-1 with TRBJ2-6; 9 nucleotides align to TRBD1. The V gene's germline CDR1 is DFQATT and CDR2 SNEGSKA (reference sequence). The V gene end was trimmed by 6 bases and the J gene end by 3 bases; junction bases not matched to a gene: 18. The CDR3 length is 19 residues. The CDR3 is CSAPEGTGSRNFGANVLTF. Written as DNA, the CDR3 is TGCAGTGCCCCAGAAGGGACAGGGAGCCGTAACTTTGGGGCCAACGTCCTGACTTTC.

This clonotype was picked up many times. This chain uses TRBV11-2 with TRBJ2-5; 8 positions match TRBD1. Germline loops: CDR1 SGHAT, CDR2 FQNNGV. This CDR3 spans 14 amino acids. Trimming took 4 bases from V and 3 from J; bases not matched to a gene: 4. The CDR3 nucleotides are TGTGCCAGCAGCTCGGGACAGGTAAAAGAGACCCAGTACTTC. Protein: CASSSGQVKETQYF.

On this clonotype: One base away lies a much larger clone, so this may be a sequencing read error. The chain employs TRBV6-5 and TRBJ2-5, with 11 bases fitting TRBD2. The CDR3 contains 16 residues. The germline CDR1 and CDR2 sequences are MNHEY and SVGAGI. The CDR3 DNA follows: TGTGCCAGCAGTTATTCTTTAGCGGGAGGGCAAGAGGCCCAGTACTTC. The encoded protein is CASSYSLAGGQEAQYF.

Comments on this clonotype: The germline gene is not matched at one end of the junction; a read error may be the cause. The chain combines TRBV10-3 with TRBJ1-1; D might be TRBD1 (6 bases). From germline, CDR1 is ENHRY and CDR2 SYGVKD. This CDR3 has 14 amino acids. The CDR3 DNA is TGTGCCATCATCCAGGGAGAAGGGGACACTGAAGCTCTCTTT. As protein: CAIIQGEGDTEALF.

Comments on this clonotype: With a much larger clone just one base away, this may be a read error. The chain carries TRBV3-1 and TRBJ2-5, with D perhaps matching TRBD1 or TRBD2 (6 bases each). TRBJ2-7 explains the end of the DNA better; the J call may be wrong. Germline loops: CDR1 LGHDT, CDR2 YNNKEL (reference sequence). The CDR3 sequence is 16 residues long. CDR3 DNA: TGTGCCAGCAGCCCCCAGAGGGGGGAGCCCCCCTACGAGCAGTACTTC. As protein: CASSPQRGEPPYEQYF.

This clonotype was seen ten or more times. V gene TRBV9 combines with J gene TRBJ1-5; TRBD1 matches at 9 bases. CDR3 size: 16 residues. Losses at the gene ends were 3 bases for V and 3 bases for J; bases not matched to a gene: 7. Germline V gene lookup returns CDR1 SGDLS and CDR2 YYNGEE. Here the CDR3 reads CASSAGTGMNNQPQHF. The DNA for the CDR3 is TGTGCCAGCAGCGCGGGGACAGGGATGAACAATCAGCCCCAGCATTTT.

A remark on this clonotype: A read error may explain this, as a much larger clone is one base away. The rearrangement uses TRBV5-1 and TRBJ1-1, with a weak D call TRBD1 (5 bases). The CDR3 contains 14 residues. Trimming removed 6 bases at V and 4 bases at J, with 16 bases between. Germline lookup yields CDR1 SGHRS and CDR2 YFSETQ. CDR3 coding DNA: TGCGCCAGCACCCTCGTGGCAGGGAGCACTGAAGCTTTCTTT. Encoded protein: CASTLVAGSTEAFF.

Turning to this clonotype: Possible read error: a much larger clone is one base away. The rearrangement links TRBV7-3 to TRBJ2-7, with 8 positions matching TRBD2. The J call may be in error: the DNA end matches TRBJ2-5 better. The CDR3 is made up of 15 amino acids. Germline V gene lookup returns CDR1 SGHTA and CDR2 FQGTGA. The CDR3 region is CASNLSLAGQETQYF. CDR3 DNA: TGTGCCAGCAACTTAAGCCTAGCGGGTCAAGAGACCCAGTACTTC.

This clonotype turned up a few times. CDR3 region: CASSYLAGGVTDTQYF. The CDR3 DNA sequence: TGTGCCAGCAGTTACCTAGCGGGGGGGGTCACAGATACGCAGTATTTT. The rearrangement uses TRBV6-6 and TRBJ2-3, with 12 bases identical to TRBD2. The CDR3 runs to 16 residues. Trimming took 2 bases from V and 2 from J; bases not matched to a gene: 2. Germline loops: CDR1 MNHNY, CDR2 SVGAGI (reference sequence).

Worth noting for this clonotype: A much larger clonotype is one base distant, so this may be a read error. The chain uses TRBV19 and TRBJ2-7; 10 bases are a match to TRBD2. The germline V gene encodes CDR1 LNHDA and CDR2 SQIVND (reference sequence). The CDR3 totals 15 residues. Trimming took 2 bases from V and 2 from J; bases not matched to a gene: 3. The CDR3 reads CASSISGGAPYEQYF. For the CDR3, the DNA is TGTGCCAGTAGTATAAGCGGGGGGGCACCCTACGAGCAGTACTTC. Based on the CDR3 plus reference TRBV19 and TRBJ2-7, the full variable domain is DGGITQSPKYLFRKEGQNVTLSCEQNLNHDAMYWYRQDPGQGLRLIYYSQIVNDFQKGDIAEGYSVSREKKESFPLTVTSAQKNPTAFYLCASSISGGAPYEQYFGPGTRLTVT.

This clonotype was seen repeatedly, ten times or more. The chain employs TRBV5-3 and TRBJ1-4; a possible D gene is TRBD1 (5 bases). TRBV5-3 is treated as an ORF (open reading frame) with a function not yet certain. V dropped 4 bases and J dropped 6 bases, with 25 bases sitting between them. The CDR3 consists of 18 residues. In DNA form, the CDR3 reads TGTGCCAGAAGCCCGGACTTCTACCGGGACCGAGTGTATGAAAAACTGTTTTTT. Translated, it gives CARSPDFYRDRVYEKLFF.

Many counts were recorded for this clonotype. The CDR3 spells CSARDTLVQGNTEAFF. The CDR3 DNA is TGCAGTGCTAGAGATACATTGGTACAGGGGAACACTGAAGCTTTCTTT. V is TRBV20-1 and J is TRBJ1-1; possibly TRBD1 for D (6 bases). The V and J ends lost 0 bases and 1 base respectively, with 15 bases between them. Germline V lookup: CDR1 DFQATT, CDR2 SNEGSKA (reference sequence). The length of the CDR3 is 16 residues.

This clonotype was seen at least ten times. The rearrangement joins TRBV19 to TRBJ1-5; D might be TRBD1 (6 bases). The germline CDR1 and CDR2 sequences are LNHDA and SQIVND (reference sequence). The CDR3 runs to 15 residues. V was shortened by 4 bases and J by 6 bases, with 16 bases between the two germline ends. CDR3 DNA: TGTGCCAGTAGTACCCCTGGGGGGGCAGGTCAGCCCCAGCATTTT. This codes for CASSTPGGAGQPQHF.